The source of this T cell receptor (beta chain) is a study of ipilimumab plus nivolumab after autologous stem cell transplantation. Clones were sequenced by immunoSEQ multiplex PCR, and TCRdb holds only the in-frame ones, with some missing. The sample carries about 40,000 clones, 90% to 95% recorded once. The junction had 4 bases not matched to a gene; V was cut back by 2 bases and J by 0 bases. Germline CDR1 SGDLS, CDR2 YYNGEE. The CDR3 is 17 amino acids. Ipilimumab, 1 mg/kg, started 14 to 28 days after autologous transplant. The rearrangement uses TRBV9 and TRBJ1-3, with 11 bases that match TRBD1. The source is a male donor with multiple myeloma. This sample comprised PBMCs, obtained in a trial of ipilimumab plus nivolumab as post-transplant consolidation. The DNA for the CDR3 is TGTGCCAGCAGCGTGGGGACAGGGGGGAACTCTGGAAACACCATATATTTT. It is translated as CASSVGTGGNSGNTIYF.